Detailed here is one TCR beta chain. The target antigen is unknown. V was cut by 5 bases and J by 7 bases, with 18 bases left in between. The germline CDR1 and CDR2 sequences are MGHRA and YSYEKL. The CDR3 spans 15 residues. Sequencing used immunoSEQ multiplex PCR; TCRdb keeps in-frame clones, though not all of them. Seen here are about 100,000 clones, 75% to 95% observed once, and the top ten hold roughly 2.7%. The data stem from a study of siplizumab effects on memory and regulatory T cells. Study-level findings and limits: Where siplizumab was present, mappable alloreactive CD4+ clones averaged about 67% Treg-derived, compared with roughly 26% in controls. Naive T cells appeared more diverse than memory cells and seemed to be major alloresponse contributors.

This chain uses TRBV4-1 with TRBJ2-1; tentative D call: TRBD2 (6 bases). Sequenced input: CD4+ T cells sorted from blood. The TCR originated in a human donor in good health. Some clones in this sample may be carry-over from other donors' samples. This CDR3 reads CASSELAALVNEQFF. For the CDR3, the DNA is TGCGCCAGCAGCGAACTAGCCGCTTTGGTTAATGAGCAGTTCTTC.